This T cell receptor beta chain was recorded in a study of control samples from healthy donors and cancer patients. The protocol was immunoSEQ multiplex PCR, while the TCRdb copy is restricted to in-frame clones and leaves out a portion. The sample carries approximately 65,000 clones, roughly 86% recorded once. Trimming took off 5 bases at V and 4 bases at J, with 11 bases between the two ends. The length of the CDR3 is 14 residues. CDR1 is SGHTA and CDR2 is FQGNSA in the germline V gene. The specimen was PBMCs. The chain employs TRBV7-2 and TRBJ1-4, with a weak D call TRBD1 (6 bases). The TCR was taken from a man aged 55 to 69 with lung cancer. CDR3 DNA sequence: TGTGCCAGCAGCGGTAGACAGGATAATGAAAAACTGTTTTTT. This sequence encodes CASSGRQDNEKLFF. The full variable domain, completed using reference TRBV7-2 and TRBJ1-4, is GAGVSQSPSNKVTEKGKDVELRCDPISGHTALYWYRQSLGQGLEFLIYFQGNSAPDKSGLPSDRFSAERTGGSVSTLTIQRTQQEDSAVYLCASSGRQDNEKLFFGSGTQLSVL.